The subject of this entry is one TCR beta chain. Its antigen is not identified. Using immunoSEQ multiplex PCR, the repertoire was profiled, and TCRdb retains in-frame clones only, with some absent. The sample has under 90,000 clones, around 90% seen once; the top ten hold about 1.6%. Germline assignment: CDR1 SGHRS and CDR2 YFSETQ. This CDR3 spans 16 amino acids. Germline trimming cut 0 bases from V and 7 bases from J; bases unmatched to any gene: 8. The nonmyeloablative bone marrow transplants came from related graft donors, with transient mixed chimerism. This sample was included in a study of Tregs in tolerant kidney transplant recipients. Study-wide results and caveats: This study did not directly address biological reproducibility.

The chain uses TRBV5-1 and TRBJ2-1; 9 bases are a match to TRBD2. This TCR was sampled from a human patient who received a combined kidney and bone marrow transplant. Some T cells may have originated in the graft donor. Material: CD4+ T cells from blood (PBMCs), obtained 24 months after the transplant. This chain's CDR3 is CASSLAFSGSRNEQFF. The CDR3 DNA sequence: TGCGCCAGCAGCTTGGCTTTTAGCGGGAGTAGAAATGAGCAGTTCTTC.